Below are 20 T cell receptor beta chains sequenced from a single sample in a study of cytomegalovirus exposure and HLA in healthy donors. The PCR had 60 Vbeta and 13 Jbeta primers. Sequencing used immunoSEQ multiplex PCR; TCRdb keeps in-frame clones, though not all of them. The table has 170,000 or so clones, 80% seen once. Sequencing was done on a sample of PBMCs. The receptor set was obtained from a woman aged 45-65 years in good health and CMV-seropositive.

The V and J genes are TRBV4-2 and TRBJ2-2; 7 positions agree with TRBD1. The CDR3 is 14 amino acids. CDR1 and CDR2 from the germline V gene are LGHNA and YNFKEQ. J lost 7 bases, V lost 4 bases, and 6 bases had no gene match. CDR3 DNA sequence: TGTGCCAGCAGCCGGGGACAGTTGAACGGGGAGCTGTTTTTT. It codes for CASSRGQLNGELFF.

A note on this clone: Other DNA sequences in the same sample also yield this CDR3. J is TRBJ1-1 and V is TRBV11-2; D call uncertain. The CDR3 is 12 amino acids. The germline V and J ends were trimmed by 4 bases and 2 bases, with 5 bases remaining between them. Germline lookup yields CDR1 SGHAT and CDR2 FQNNGV. The CDR3: CASSSRNTEAFF. The CDR3 nucleotides read TGTGCCAGCAGCTCCCGTAACACTGAAGCTTTCTTT. The full variable domain, completed using reference TRBV11-2 and TRBJ1-1, is EAGVAQSPRYKIIEKRQSVAFWCNPISGHATLYWYQQILGQGPKLLIQFQNNGVVDDSQLPKDRFSAERLKGVDSTLKIQPAKLEDSAVYLCASSSRNTEAFFGQGTRLTVV.

The V call is TRBV7-2, the J call TRBJ2-3; 8 bases align to TRBD2. The CDR3 length is 15 residues. CDR1 and CDR2 from the germline V gene are SGHTA and FQGNSA. V was clipped by 2 bases and J by 4 bases; unmatched bases: 5. The CDR3 region has the DNA TGTGCCAGCAGCTTAAAGTCGGGAGGGCCAGATACGCAGTATTTT. It specifies CASSLKSGGPDTQYF.

The chain joins TRBV19 to TRBJ1-1, with D possibly TRBD1 on 6 matching bases. The ends were cut back, 3 bases at V and 5 bases at J, with 13 bases in the middle. The CDR3 sequence is 14 residues long. Germline V gene lookup returns CDR1 LNHDA and CDR2 SQIVND (reference sequence). The CDR3 coding sequence is TGTGCCAGTAGTATGGGGGGGCGCGGGACTGAAGCTTTCTTT. Translated: CASSMGGRGTEAFF.

The chain carries TRBV21-1 and TRBJ2-5; TRBD2 reflects the table's D call only, with no check against the DNA. TRBV21-1 is classified as a pseudogene. The CDR3 runs to 15 residues. CDR3 DNA sequence: TGTGCCAGCAGCCCTCTCGGGTGGCCCCGGGAGACCCAGTACTTC. Its translation is CASSPLGWPRETQYF.

The chain carries TRBV28 and TRBJ1-2, with 8 bases matching TRBD1. The length of the CDR3 is 15 residues. CDR1 is MDHEN and CDR2 is SYDVKM in the germline V gene. The trim removed 1 base at V and 6 bases at J, leaving 7 bases unmatched. This chain's CDR3 is CASSLYRTGSHGYTF. CDR3 coding DNA: TGTGCCAGCAGTTTATATCGGACAGGGTCGCATGGCTACACCTTC.

This clone has more than one count but fewer than ten. V usage is TRBV7-9 and J usage is TRBJ1-2; 9 nucleotides line up with TRBD1. Per germline, CDR1 SEHNR and CDR2 FQNEAQ (reference sequence). This CDR3 is built from 15 residues. Trimming at V came to 5 bases and at J to 8 bases, leaving 12 bases not matched to a gene. This chain's CDR3 is CASSASGTGFVGYTF. The CDR3 nucleotides are TGTGCCAGCAGCGCCTCCGGGACAGGGTTTGTGGGCTACACCTTC.

The V call is TRBV19, the J call TRBJ2-1, with D possibly TRBD2 on 7 matching bases. This CDR3 is built from 16 residues. Germline CDR1 reads LNHDA; CDR2 reads SQIVND (reference sequence). Trimming removed 5 bases at V and 7 bases at J, with 21 bases between. The CDR3 is CASSSGRGPLSNEQFF. CDR3 coding DNA: TGTGCCAGTAGTTCCGGGCGGGGGCCCCTCTCGAATGAGCAGTTCTTC.

The chain employs TRBV10-3 and TRBJ1-1, with D unresolved. Germline values: CDR1 ENHRY, CDR2 SYGVKD. This CDR3 region has 14 residues. Trimming took 2 bases from V and 0 from J, leaving 7 bases between them. CDR3: CAISERGLNTEAFF. For the CDR3, the DNA is TGTGCCATCAGTGAGCGAGGGCTGAACACTGAAGCTTTCTTT.

The chain has TRBV6-5 and TRBJ2-7; TRBD2 agrees at 7 bases. The CDR3 is 16 residues long. Germline lookup yields CDR1 MNHEY and CDR2 SVGAGI. V was pared by 2 bases and J by 0 bases, with 7 bases of the junction left unmatched. CDR3 amino acids: CASSYGVTGGSYEQYF. CDR3 sequence (DNA): TGTGCCAGCAGTTACGGGGTTACGGGAGGCTCCTACGAGCAGTACTTC.

This clone was detected only once. The chain combines TRBV7-2 with TRBJ2-1; 10 nucleotides align to TRBD1. With 5 bases clipped from V and 9 bases from J, the junction kept 10 bases outside the gene matches. CDR1 and CDR2 from the germline V gene are SGHTA and FQGNSA. The CDR3 has 15 residues. The CDR3 nucleotides read TGTGCCAGCAGCCCGGGACAGGGGCGTGAACGTGAGCAGTTCTTC. The encoded protein is CASSPGQGREREQFF.

This chain links TRBV18 with TRBJ2-2; possible D gene TRBD1, 5 bases. The CDR3 length is 15 residues. The V gene lost 6 bases and the J gene lost 7 bases, with 18 bases spanning the gap. Germline CDR1 and CDR2: KGHSH and LQKENI. The CDR3 nucleotides read TGTGCCAGCTCTTCGGGTGTAGGGGTCGACGGGGAGCTGTTTTTT. This codes for CASSSGVGVDGELFF.

The rearrangement joins TRBV2 to TRBJ1-2; D is unclear. The CDR3 covers 12 residues. V gave up 8 bases and J gave up 1 base, with 8 bases separating them. Per the germline V gene, CDR1 is SNHLY and CDR2 is FYNNEI. Here the CDR3 reads CASREGNYGYTF. CDR3 in DNA: TGTGCCAGCCGAGAGGGTAACTATGGCTACACCTTC.

The chain is built from TRBV2 and TRBJ1-6; 7 nucleotides agree with TRBD1. The CDR3 extends over 14 amino acids. Germline lookup yields CDR1 SNHLY and CDR2 FYNNEI. Losses at the gene ends were 7 bases for V and 5 bases for J; bases not matched to a gene: 5. In DNA form, the CDR3 reads TGTGCCAGCAAGCAGGGACAGAATAATTCACCCCTCCACTTT. Residues: CASKQGQNNSPLHF.

The chain combines TRBV29-1 with TRBJ1-1; D not resolved. Germline lookup yields CDR1 SQVTM and CDR2 ANQGSEA. Between the trimmed V and J ends, which lost 6 bases and 4 bases, there was a span of 15 bases. This CDR3 comprises 13 residues. The CDR3, as DNA: TGCAGCGTGGCAGGACTCGAGGGCACTGAAGCTTTCTTT. This encodes CSVAGLEGTEAFF.

The rearrangement links TRBV7-8 to TRBJ2-2; 7 positions agree with TRBD2. The CDR3 runs 13 residues. Germline V lookup: CDR1 SGHVS, CDR2 FQNEAQ. The V gene end was trimmed by 11 bases and the J gene end by 3 bases; junction bases not matched to a gene: 6. This CDR3 reads CAVWGGDTGELFF. The CDR3 DNA is TGTGCCGTGTGGGGGGGGGACACCGGGGAGCTGTTTTTT.

In nucleotides, the CDR3 is TGTGCCAGCAGTTACGAGGGGGGAGGGTCCTACAATGAGCAGTTCTTC. Translated, it gives CASSYEGGGSYNEQFF. The genes are TRBV6-5 and TRBJ2-1; weak D call: TRBD2 (7 bases). CDR3 length: 16 amino acids. Trimming pared 2 bases from V and 1 base from J, leaving 12 bases between. The germline gives CDR1 MNHEY, CDR2 SVGAGI.

This clone was recorded only once. The J gene is TRBJ1-4, the V gene TRBV9; TRBD1 agrees at 11 bases. The V gene's germline CDR1 is SGDLS and CDR2 YYNGEE. With V trimmed by 0 bases and J by 8 bases, 6 bases remained unmatched. The CDR3 extends over 16 amino acids. The CDR3 DNA reads TGTGCCAGCAGCGTAGCCCCCGGGACAGGGGGAGAAAAACTGTTTTTT. The encoded protein is CASSVAPGTGGEKLFF.

This clone was seen a single time. The chain links TRBV5-6 to TRBJ2-1; 10 nucleotides agree with TRBD2. This CDR3 spans 16 amino acids. Germline V gives CDR1 SGHDT, CDR2 YYEEEE. V shed 3 bases and J 3 bases; nucleotides not matched to a gene: 6. The CDR3 is CASSSLAGGIYNEQFF. CDR3 coding DNA: TGTGCCAGCAGCTCCTTAGCGGGAGGCATCTACAATGAGCAGTTCTTC.

The V call is TRBV9, the J call TRBJ2-2, with D tentatively TRBD2 (6 bases). There are 17 residues in the CDR3. Germline V gene lookup returns CDR1 SGDLS and CDR2 YYNGEE. The V end lost 4 bases, the J end lost 4 bases, and 20 bases lay between the germline ends. CDR3 DNA: TGTGCCAGCAGCCCCCGGGGACTCCGTCTAGGCACCGGGGAGCTGTTTTTT. Its translation: CASSPRGLRLGTGELFF.